This is a list of T cell receptor beta chains from one sample in a study of T-cell reconstitution after alpha-beta-depleted transplantation in children. TCRdb ran MiXCR on the PCR reads and lists one entry per CDR3 protein. The data hold hundreds of thousands of distinct CDR3 sequences, with about 24% observed a single time. The sample was PBMCs, mostly from graft donor cells, taken 360 days after TCRalphabeta/CD19-depleted stem cell transplant. These TCRs come from a female patient aged 2 to 10 who had a stem cell transplant for congenital amegakaryocytic thrombocytopenia, so the T cells may come from the graft donor. Both conserved end residues are part of each CDR3. A D gene is named only where the DNA matches it firmly. Rows may omit the clone size; those that give it use once, few, many or a size class.

V gene: TRBV11-3
J gene: TRBJ2-3
D gene: TRBD2
clone size: NA
CDR3 DNA: TGTGCCAGCAGCTTCACTAGCGGTGGGGAGGATACGCAGTATTTT
CDR3 protein: CASSFTSGGEDTQYF

V gene: TRBV20-1
J gene: TRBJ1-5
D gene: TRBD1
clone size: many
CDR3 DNA: TGCAGTGCTAACGTTGGGACAGGAGATCAGCCCCAGCATTTT
CDR3 protein: CSANVGTGDQPQHF

V gene: TRBV13
J gene: TRBJ1-3
D gene: TRBD1
clone size: few
CDR3 DNA: TGTGCCAGCAGCTACACAGGGGCCCTCGCTGGAAACACCATATATTTT
CDR3 protein: CASSYTGALAGNTIYF

V gene: TRBV29-1
J gene: TRBJ2-1
D gene: TRBD1
clone size: many
CDR3 DNA: TGCAGCGCTAGGACGGACAGGGGTCTCAGGATAGGTTGGAATGAGCAGTTCTTC
CDR3 protein: CSARTDRGLRIGWNEQFF

V gene: TRBV28
J gene: TRBJ1-4
D gene: TRBD1
clone size: few
CDR3 DNA: TGTGCCAGCAGGACAGGGGGCGGATTTGAAAAACTGTTTTTT
CDR3 protein: CASRTGGGFEKLFF

V gene: TRBV18
J gene: TRBJ2-5
D gene: NA
clone size: few
CDR3 DNA: TGTGCCAGCTCACCAGGGGTTCTCCAAGAGACCCAGTACTTC
CDR3 protein: CASSPGVLQETQYF

V gene: TRBV4-2
J gene: TRBJ1-2
D gene: NA
clone size: NA
CDR3 DNA: TGTGCCAGCAGCCAAGCCGGACAGCCATATGGCTACACCTTC
CDR3 protein: CASSQAGQPYGYTF

V gene: TRBV12-3/TRBV12-4
J gene: TRBJ1-5
D gene: NA
clone size: NA
CDR3 DNA: TGTGCCAGCAGCGTCCTCCCTCAGCCCCAGCATTTT
CDR3 protein: CASSVLPQPQHF

V gene: TRBV19
J gene: TRBJ1-1
D gene: TRBD1
clone size: NA
CDR3 DNA: TGTGCCAGTAGTTGGGACAGGGGGCACACTGAAGCTTTCTTT
CDR3 protein: CASSWDRGHTEAFF

V gene: TRBV7-3
J gene: TRBJ2-7
D gene: TRBD2
clone size: once
CDR3 DNA: TGTGCCAGCAGCCCGGGACTAGCGGGATGGCGCGAGCAGTACTTC
CDR3 protein: CASSPGLAGWREQYF

V gene: TRBV20-1
J gene: TRBJ2-3
D gene: NA
clone size: once
CDR3 DNA: TGCAGTGCTCGCCTAGCGGATACGCAGTATTTT
CDR3 protein: CSARLADTQYF

V gene: TRBV6-1
J gene: TRBJ2-1
D gene: TRBD1
clone size: NA
CDR3 DNA: TGTGCCAGCAGCCCCGGGACAGGGGGCCGGGGGCAGTTCTTC
CDR3 protein: CASSPGTGGRGQFF

V gene: TRBV28
J gene: TRBJ2-6
D gene: NA
clone size: NA
CDR3 DNA: TGTGCCAGCCTTCGACCTGGGGCCAACGTCCTGACTTTC
CDR3 protein: CASLRPGANVLTF

V gene: TRBV6-5
J gene: TRBJ1-5
D gene: TRBD1
clone size: NA
CDR3 DNA: TGTGCCAGCAGTTGGACAGGGGCGGGACAGCCCCAGCATTTT
CDR3 protein: CASSWTGAGQPQHF

V gene: TRBV7-3
J gene: TRBJ1-2
D gene: TRBD1
clone size: NA
CDR3 DNA: TGTGCCAGCAGCTTAGGACAGGGTGGCGGCGGCTACACCTTC
CDR3 protein: CASSLGQGGGGYTF

V gene: TRBV29-1
J gene: TRBJ2-7
D gene: NA
clone size: few
CDR3 DNA: TGCAGCGTTGGCGGCTCCTACGAGCAGTACTTC
CDR3 protein: CSVGGSYEQYF

V gene: TRBV24-1
J gene: TRBJ2-7
D gene: NA
clone size: NA
CDR3 DNA: TGTGCCACCAGTCCACCGTGGGACACCTACGAGCAGTACTTC
CDR3 protein: CATSPPWDTYEQYF

V gene: TRBV11-2
J gene: TRBJ2-1
D gene: TRBD2
clone size: NA
CDR3 DNA: TGTGCCAGCAGCTTGGGACTAGCACCAGCAGTTGAGCAGTTCTTC
CDR3 protein: CASSLGLAPAVEQFF

V gene: TRBV25-1
J gene: TRBJ1-2
D gene: TRBD1
clone size: NA
CDR3 DNA: TGTGCCAGCAGTGCCAGGACAGGGGCCAACTATGGCTACACCTTC
CDR3 protein: CASSARTGANYGYTF

V gene: TRBV7-8
J gene: TRBJ2-5
D gene: NA
clone size: NA
CDR3 DNA: TGTGCCAGCAGCTTAGACGGGTCCTACCAAGAGACCCAGTACTTC
CDR3 protein: CASSLDGSYQETQYF

V gene: TRBV7-2
J gene: TRBJ2-3
D gene: TRBD2
clone size: NA
CDR3 DNA: TGTGCCAGCAGCTTGCGCGGGAGACCCACAGATACGCAGTATTTT
CDR3 protein: CASSLRGRPTDTQYF

V gene: TRBV2
J gene: TRBJ2-3
D gene: NA
clone size: few
CDR3 DNA: TGTGCCAGCAGGAGGGATAAGGACTACCGCACAGATACGCAGTATTTT
CDR3 protein: CASRRDKDYRTDTQYF

V gene: TRBV7-2
J gene: TRBJ2-7
D gene: NA
clone size: many
CDR3 DNA: TGTGCCAGCAGCTTAGCGCGGGTTCCCTACGAGCAGTACTTC
CDR3 protein: CASSLARVPYEQYF

V gene: TRBV28
J gene: TRBJ2-7
D gene: TRBD1
clone size: few
CDR3 DNA: TGTGCCAGCAGTCGACAGGGAAGCTCCTACGAGCAGTACTTC
CDR3 protein: CASSRQGSSYEQYF

V gene: TRBV12-3/TRBV12-4
J gene: TRBJ2-5
D gene: NA
clone size: few
CDR3 DNA: TGTGCCAGCAGTTTGCCCAACGAAGAAGAGACCCAGTACTTC
CDR3 protein: CASSLPNEEETQYF

V gene: TRBV6-7
J gene: TRBJ2-3
D gene: NA
clone size: NA
CDR3 DNA: TGTGCCAGCAGTTACTCTTTAAGCCTTAGCGGAGCTAGCACAGATACGCAGTATTTT
CDR3 protein: CASSYSLSLSGASTDTQYF

V gene: TRBV28
J gene: TRBJ2-3
D gene: NA
clone size: NA
CDR3 DNA: TGTGCCAGCAATAGCGCCACAAGGATGTTCACAGATACGCAGTATTTT
CDR3 protein: CASNSATRMFTDTQYF

V gene: TRBV3-1
J gene: TRBJ2-5
D gene: NA
clone size: few
CDR3 DNA: TGTGCCAGCAGCCCCTTTCGACAGGACCAAGAGACCCAGTACTTC
CDR3 protein: CASSPFRQDQETQYF

V gene: TRBV14
J gene: TRBJ2-3
D gene: NA
clone size: NA
CDR3 DNA: TGTGCCAGCAGCTCATGGGTTCCGCAGTATTTT
CDR3 protein: CASSSWVPQYF

V gene: TRBV29-1
J gene: TRBJ2-1
D gene: NA
clone size: NA
CDR3 DNA: TGCAGCGTCCACGACCGTGGCAGCGAGCAGTTCTTC
CDR3 protein: CSVHDRGSEQFF

V gene: TRBV18
J gene: TRBJ1-1
D gene: TRBD1
clone size: NA
CDR3 DNA: TGTGCCAGCTCACAGGATGGGACAGGACGAGCAGCTTTCTTT
CDR3 protein: CASSQDGTGRAAFF

V gene: TRBV7-9
J gene: TRBJ1-4
D gene: TRBD1
clone size: NA
CDR3 DNA: TGTGCCAGCAGCCCCGTGACAGGGCGTGTTGAAAAACTGTTTTTT
CDR3 protein: CASSPVTGRVEKLFF

V gene: TRBV5-1
J gene: TRBJ1-5
D gene: NA
clone size: many
CDR3 DNA: TGCGCCAGCAGCCCTGGAACGGGGGCCCAGCCCCAGCATTTT
CDR3 protein: CASSPGTGAQPQHF

V gene: TRBV7-3
J gene: TRBJ1-2
D gene: NA
clone size: NA
CDR3 DNA: TGTGCCAGCAGCTTATCGAAACAGGCCAACTATGGCTACACCTTC
CDR3 protein: CASSLSKQANYGYTF

V gene: TRBV6-2/TRBV6-3
J gene: TRBJ2-1
D gene: TRBD2
clone size: few
CDR3 DNA: TGTGCCAGCAGTCCGATGGTCTCGGGACTAGCGGGCTACAATGAGCAGTTCTTC
CDR3 protein: CASSPMVSGLAGYNEQFF

V gene: TRBV12-3/TRBV12-4
J gene: TRBJ1-1
D gene: NA
clone size: NA
CDR3 DNA: TGTGCCAGCACCCTGGGGATTTGGACTGAAGCTTTCTTT
CDR3 protein: CASTLGIWTEAFF

V gene: TRBV5-1
J gene: TRBJ2-7
D gene: TRBD1
clone size: NA
CDR3 DNA: TGCGCCAGCAGCTTGGGGGACAGGGGACTCTACGAGCAGTACTTC
CDR3 protein: CASSLGDRGLYEQYF

V gene: TRBV6-5
J gene: TRBJ2-5
D gene: NA
clone size: few
CDR3 DNA: TGTGCCAGCAGTTACTCGCGGGCGGTAGAGACCCAGTACTTC
CDR3 protein: CASSYSRAVETQYF

V gene: TRBV28
J gene: TRBJ2-3
D gene: NA
clone size: NA
CDR3 DNA: TGTGCCGCCCAGGGGGGGCGGTTCACAGATACGCAGTATTTT
CDR3 protein: CAAQGGRFTDTQYF

V gene: TRBV12-5
J gene: TRBJ1-2
D gene: NA
clone size: NA
CDR3 DNA: TGTGCTAGTGGTTTGTCCCAGGGGCTCTATGGCTACACCTTC
CDR3 protein: CASGLSQGLYGYTF